The clone carrying this TCR beta chain was counted ten times or more. The antigen remains undetermined. This specimen belongs to a study of T cells after yellow fever vaccination. The authors made TCR cDNA by 5'RACE template switching, adding a universal primer site and UMIs. TCRdb redid the calling of the 5' RACE reads with MiXCR, one entry per CDR3 protein. The data show 110,000 to 150,000 distinct CDR3 sequences, with less than 8.5% seen just once and about 0.61% held by the top ten. Whole-study results and caveats: When the response was secondary, it was weaker but reached its peak faster, day 5 versus 15. Some clonotypes, a small share, were shared between CD4 and CD8 compartments.

V gave up 7 bases and J gave up 8 bases, with 15 bases separating them. Germline CDR1 and CDR2: SGHVS and FQNEAQ. This CDR3 region has 13 residues. The specimen comprised CD4+ T cells sorted from PBMCs, sampled 10 days after the yellow fever booster vaccination. The TCR originated in a man aged 30 to 45 who received the YFV17D yellow fever vaccine. The chain has TRBV7-8 and TRBJ2-1; tentative D call: TRBD2 (5 bases). The CDR3 sequence is CASTGFVGDEQFF. As DNA, the CDR3 is TGTGCCAGCACCGGGTTTGTCGGGGATGAGCAGTTCTTC.